This T cell receptor beta chain was recorded in a study of T cell repertoires in cytomegalovirus infection. For the study at large: Public TCR beta signatures indicated both CMV infection and matching HLA type. Notes on the study in general: HLA-C-restricted CMV clonotypes gave the most frequent clonotype in two of eight donors. Totalled public TCR beta family frequency picked out people who carried CMV plus the relevant HLA.

The V and J ends lost 6 bases and 3 bases, in that order; junction bases with no gene match: 2. Looked up from germline, CDR1 is SEHNR and CDR2 is FQNEAQ (reference sequence). CDR3 size: 14 residues. TCRdb reprocessed the reads with MiXCR, giving one entry per CDR3 protein. Here the sample spans some 100,000 distinct CDR3 sequences, 20% to 25% being singletons. This clonotype was detected only a few times. Antigen specificity is unknown. The TCR was taken from a human donor in good health (CMV status not recorded). Some clones in this sample may be carry-over from other donors' samples. The sample taken for sequencing was CD8+ T cells from PBMCs. J is TRBJ2-2 and V is TRBV7-9; 9 positions match TRBD1. CDR3 bases: TGTGCCAGCAGGAACAGGGGGCACACCGGGGAGCTGTTTTTT. Protein: CASRNRGHTGELFF.